The 17 T cell receptor beta chains given below trace back to one sample, sequenced in a study of beta chain features in type 1 diabetes. General study results and limits: All four CD4+ subsets of Type 1 diabetes patients contained TCRB CDR3s that were moderately but significantly shorter.

Reverse transcribing all isolated RNA meant expressed TCRB transcripts were sequenced. TCRdb's table, derived via immunoSEQ multiplex PCR, lists solely in-frame clones and lacks some. The sample holds more than 300,000 clones, 10% to 15% seen once. Their antigens are not known. Sequencing was done on a sample of naive CD4+ T cells from blood. All receptors come from a woman between 18 and 29 years old with type 1 diabetes.

Only a few counts were recorded for this clone. The gene calls are TRBV6-6 and TRBJ1-1; 9 positions match TRBD1. Germline CDR1 is MNHNY and CDR2 is SVGAGI (reference sequence). V gave up 5 bases and J gave up 6 bases; unmatched junction bases: 7. The length of the CDR3 is 14 residues. CDR3 DNA: TGTGCCAGCAGTCCGGACAGGGGCTCGTCTGAAGCTTTCTTT. Translation: CASSPDRGSSEAFF.

This chain joins TRBV30 and TRBJ2-7; a weak D match, TRBD1 (6 bases). The germline V gene has CDR1 GTSNPN and CDR2 SVGIG (reference sequence). The CDR3 consists of 12 residues. V was trimmed by 3 bases and J by 6 bases, leaving 12 bases between them. The CDR3 sequence: CAWRGAGSEQYF. DNA for the CDR3: TGTGCCTGGAGGGGGGCAGGGTCCGAGCAGTACTTC.

This clone was detected a few times. The gene calls are TRBV6-5 and TRBJ1-5, with 7 nucleotides matching TRBD1. V was clipped by 4 bases and J by 5 bases; unmatched bases: 5. This CDR3 has 14 residues. Germline CDR1 reads MNHEY; CDR2 reads SVGAGI. In nucleotides, the CDR3 is TGTGCCAGCAGTTTCGACAGGGAATATCAGCCCCAGCATTTT. Translated: CASSFDREYQPQHF.

The chain has TRBV10-3 and TRBJ1-2; the D gene is possibly TRBD1 (5 bases). Germline CDR1 ENHRY, CDR2 SYGVKD. CDR3 length: 15 residues. V gave up 0 bases and J gave up 4 bases, with 12 bases separating them. The CDR3 sequence: CAISESTWGVYGYTF. The CDR3 DNA is TGTGCCATCAGTGAGTCGACATGGGGGGTCTATGGCTACACCTTC.

The chain carries TRBV29-1 and TRBJ2-1, with 9 bases fitting TRBD2. This CDR3 spans 15 amino acids. V gave up 4 bases and J gave up 5 bases; unmatched junction bases: 9. Germline CDR1 SQVTM, CDR2 ANQGSEA. CDR3 sequence reads: CSVGHRLAEDNEQFF. CDR3 DNA: TGCAGCGTTGGACATCGACTAGCGGAGGACAATGAGCAGTTCTTC.

This clone was counted only a few times. The V call is TRBV5-6, the J call TRBJ2-5, with D perhaps matching TRBD2 (5 bases). The CDR3 loop spans 13 amino acids. Germline V lookup: CDR1 SGHDT, CDR2 YYEEEE. Trimming cost V 1 base and J 4 bases, with 8 bases left between them. The CDR3 protein is CASSLWLAETQYF. The CDR3, as DNA: TGTGCCAGCAGCTTGTGGCTAGCAGAGACCCAGTACTTC.

The chain combines TRBV21-1 with TRBJ2-1; TRBD1, the table's D call, was not compared with the DNA. TRBV21-1 is a listed pseudogene. This CDR3 region has 15 residues. The DNA of the CDR3 is TGTGCCAGCAGCAAAAAGGGGTTTTCCTACAATGAGCAGTTCTTC. Translation gives CASSKKGFSYNEQFF.

In this sample, this clone turned up a few times. CDR3 sequence (DNA): TGTGCCAGCAGCTTAAACCCTCGGGGGGGCGAAGAGCAGTACTTC. Its translation: CASSLNPRGGEEQYF. This sequence joins TRBV7-9 and TRBJ2-7; 8 nucleotides match TRBD2. The V gene end was trimmed by 2 bases and the J gene end by 7 bases; junction bases not matched to a gene: 10. Germline assignment: CDR1 SEHNR and CDR2 FQNEAQ (reference sequence). The CDR3 is 15 residues long.

This rearrangement joins TRBV29-1 to TRBJ2-5; no clear D gene. V gave up 6 bases and J gave up 1 base, with 9 bases separating them. The length of the CDR3 is 12 residues. Germline V gene sequence: CDR1 SQVTM, CDR2 ANQGSEA. Here the CDR3 DNA reads TGCAGCGTCCCCCTTCCCCAAGAGACCCAGTACTTC. This gives the protein CSVPLPQETQYF.

A few counts support this clone. The chain has TRBV28 and TRBJ2-3; 8 nucleotides line up with TRBD2. Germline V lookup: CDR1 MDHEN, CDR2 SYDVKM. V shed 8 bases, J shed 5 bases, and the junction held 6 bases outside the gene matches. There are 13 residues in the CDR3. CDR3 nucleotide sequence: TGTGCCAGCTTCCGGGAGGGCCGAGATACGCAGTATTTT. It encodes CASFREGRDTQYF. The full variable domain, rest sourced from reference TRBV28 and TRBJ2-3, is DVKVTQSSRYLVKRTGEKVFLECVQDMDHENMFWYRQDPGLGLRLIYFSYDVKMKEKGDIPEGYSVSREKKERFSLILESASTNQTSMYLCASFREGRDTQYFGPGTRLTVL.

The chain combines TRBV14 with TRBJ1-2, with a weak D call TRBD1 (5 bases). CDR1 and CDR2 from the germline V gene are SGHDN and FVKESK. V was pared by 6 bases and J by 8 bases, with 16 bases between. The CDR3 is 13 residues long. CDR3 sequence reads: CASSQIPWGGYTF. The CDR3 bases are TGTGCCAGCAGTCAGATTCCATGGGGCGGCTACACCTTC.

V is TRBV20-1 and J is TRBJ1-5; D remains unclear. The CDR3 has 11 amino acids. The germline V gene has CDR1 DFQATT and CDR2 SNEGSKA (reference sequence). V dropped 6 bases and J dropped 10 bases, with 13 bases sitting between them. The DNA of the CDR3 is TGCAGTGCAAGAACGGGGATTCCCCAGCATTTT. Translating it yields CSARTGIPQHF.

A few counts support this clone. This chain connects TRBV20-1 to TRBJ2-2; D unclear. Looked up from germline, CDR1 is DFQATT and CDR2 is SNEGSKA (reference sequence). This CDR3 spans 11 amino acids. Deletions cut 2 bases from V and 7 bases from J, with 5 bases between. CDR3 nucleotides: TGCAGTGCTAGACGGAGCGGGGAGCTGTTTTTT. Its translation is CSARRSGELFF.

CDR3 loop: CASSPGGGNGYTF. The CDR3 DNA reads TGTGCCAGCTCACCAGGCGGGGGCAATGGCTACACCTTC. The chain combines TRBV18 with TRBJ1-2, with a possible D match to TRBD1 (6 bases). Germline loops: CDR1 KGHSH, CDR2 LQKENI. The CDR3 runs 13 residues. Deletions cut 2 bases from V and 6 bases from J, with 10 bases between.

This clone was observed a handful of times. The CDR3 DNA reads TGTGCCAGCAGCTCCCGACAGGGGTTGAACTATGGCTACACCTTC. This codes for CASSSRQGLNYGYTF. The chain combines TRBV5-6 with TRBJ1-2, with TRBD1 matching 8 bases. The CDR3 runs 15 residues. Losses at the gene ends were 3 bases for V and 2 bases for J; bases not matched to a gene: 6. Germline-derived CDR1 and CDR2 are SGHDT and YYEEEE.

This clone was found a few times. The rearrangement links TRBV30 to TRBJ2-7; TRBD2 agrees at 11 bases. V was clipped by 4 bases and J by 3 bases; unmatched bases: 5. Germline loops: CDR1 GTSNPN, CDR2 SVGIG (reference sequence). The CDR3 loop spans 14 amino acids. CDR3 sequence reads: CAWNLAGGIYEQYF. The CDR3 nucleotides read TGTGCCTGGAATTTAGCGGGAGGGATCTACGAGCAGTACTTC.

V is TRBV28 and J is TRBJ1-5; no clear D. The CDR3 spans 13 residues. The germline CDR1 and CDR2 sequences are MDHEN and SYDVKM. Trimming removed 8 bases at V and 6 bases at J, with 14 bases between. The CDR3 spells CASQNLLRQPQHF. The CDR3, as DNA: TGTGCCAGCCAGAATCTGCTTCGTCAGCCCCAGCATTTT.